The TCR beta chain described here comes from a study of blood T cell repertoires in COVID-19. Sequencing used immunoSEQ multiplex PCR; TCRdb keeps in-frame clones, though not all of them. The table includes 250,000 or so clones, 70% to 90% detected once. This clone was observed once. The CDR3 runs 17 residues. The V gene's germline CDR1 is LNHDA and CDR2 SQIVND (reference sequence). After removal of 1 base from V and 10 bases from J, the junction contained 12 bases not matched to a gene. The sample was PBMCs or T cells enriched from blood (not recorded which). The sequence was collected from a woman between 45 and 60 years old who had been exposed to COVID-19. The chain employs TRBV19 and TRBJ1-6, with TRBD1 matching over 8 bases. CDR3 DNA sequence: TGTGCCAGTAGTATAGCCGGGATCCAGGGGGCTGGATCACCCCTCCACTTT. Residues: CASSIAGIQGAGSPLHF.